The clone carrying this T cell receptor (beta chain) has a handful of counts. What it binds is unknown. They built TCR cDNA with 5'RACE template switching, a step that put in a universal primer site and UMIs. TCRdb fed the 5' RACE reads into MiXCR, producing one record per CDR3 protein. The data contain 400,000 or so distinct CDR3 sequences, 15% to 20% of them seen just once; the ten biggest clones take up around 17%. The data stem from a study of T cells after yellow fever vaccination. Study-wide points: Post-booster repertoires again held most primary-vaccination clones (roughly 96% CD4, 85% to 90% CD8).

The CDR3 consists of 14 residues. V was cut by 4 bases and J by 3 bases, with 12 bases left in between. Germline CDR1 reads GTSNPN; CDR2 reads SVGIG (reference sequence). The J gene is TRBJ2-2, the V gene TRBV30; D possibly uses TRBD1 or TRBD2 (5 bases each). The material was PBMCs, obtained before the yellow fever booster vaccination. The receptor was isolated from a man between 18 and 29 years old who received the YFV17D yellow fever vaccine. This CDR3 is CAWKSGQDTGELFF. CDR3 nucleotides: TGTGCCTGGAAGAGCGGACAAGACACCGGGGAGCTGTTTTTT.